The T cell receptor (beta chain) under discussion was sequenced for a study of T cell changes during pregnancy in multiple sclerosis. Profiled with immunoSEQ multiplex PCR; TCRdb holds only in-frame clones, not every one. Of roughly 69,000 clones in the sample, about nine tenths are singletons; the top ten hold around 1.4%. Germline assignment: CDR1 MRHNA and CDR2 SNTAGT. The CDR3 loop spans 17 amino acids. Trimming took off 6 bases at V and 1 base at J, with 20 bases between the two ends. This sequence was found in a female donor with multiple sclerosis, enrolled in a pregnancy study. The sample consisted of peripheral blood, taken in the second trimester of pregnancy. V and J are TRBV6-4 and TRBJ2-3; a possible D gene is TRBD1 (5 bases). The CDR3 bases are TGTGCCAGCAGGACACTACCCGACAGCCGGGGCACAGATACGCAGTATTTT. Translating gives CASRTLPDSRGTDTQYF.